This T cell receptor beta chain stems from a study of cytomegalovirus exposure and HLA in healthy donors. Data came from immunoSEQ multiplex PCR; TCRdb stores just in-frame clones and leaves some out. The sample lists 70,000 to 90,000 clones, around 85% occurring once. This clone has only a few counts. What it binds is unknown. V dropped 1 base and J dropped 6 bases, with 9 bases sitting between them. The V gene's germline CDR1 is SGHTA and CDR2 FQGNSA. This CDR3 spans 13 amino acids. Study-wide results and limits: Listed as cytomegalovirus-associated were more than 150 TCR beta chains. Confirmation was obtained in vitro that three CMV-associated chains are specific for CMV antigens. Across donors, most TCRs were seen rarely, yet some public ones were widespread.

It was the roughly 120-subject validation cohort, separate from the roughly 700-subject first cohort, to which the donors belonged. Specimen: PBMCs. This TCR was sampled from a man aged 30 to 39 in good health and CMV-seronegative. This sequence joins TRBV7-2 and TRBJ1-2; D not certain. For the CDR3, the DNA is TGTGCCAGCAGCTTAGTGGGCGCAAATGGCTACACCTTC. Amino acids: CASSLVGANGYTF.